This T cell receptor beta chain came from a study of control samples from healthy donors and cancer patients. V was shortened by 4 bases and J by 1 base, with 12 bases between the two germline ends. The CDR3 length is 14 residues. Looked up from germline, CDR1 is SGHRS and CDR2 is YFSETQ. The method was immunoSEQ multiplex PCR; TCRdb's version includes in-frame clones alone and lacks a portion of them. The sample lists about 80,000 clones; 85% to 90% were seen once. The specimen was blood. This TCR derives from a woman in her fifties or sixties in good health. V and J are TRBV5-1 and TRBJ2-7; D tentatively fits TRBD1 or TRBD2 (5 bases each). CDR3 in DNA: TGCGCCAGCAGCCGGGGACCGCTGTCCTACGAGCAGTACTTC. It specifies CASSRGPLSYEQYF.